This T cell receptor (beta chain) was recovered during a study of Graves' ophthalmopathy and Graves' hyperthyroidism. V was pared by 6 bases and J by 5 bases, with 19 bases between. This CDR3 is built from 15 residues. CDR1 MNHEY and CDR2 SVGAGI come from the germline V gene. This clonotype was detected ten times or more. Beta-chain TCR CDR3 regions were amplified from RNA transcripts. First-round RT-PCR employed HTBI primers, with a second-round multiplex PCR after it. TCRdb processed the multiplex PCR reads anew with MiXCR; each CDR3 protein has one entry. The repertoire holds 300,000 to 350,000 distinct CDR3 sequences, with roughly 17% as singletons.

The sequenced sample was peripheral blood. The TCR comes from an adult man with Graves' ophthalmopathy. The chain joins TRBV6-5 to TRBJ2-5; a weak D match, TRBD1 (5 bases). CDR3 region: CASSPSRQLRETQYF. CDR3 DNA: TGTGCCAGCAGCCCCAGTCGACAGCTGCGGGAGACCCAGTACTTC.